The clone carrying this TCR beta chain was observed many times. The study excluded patients with uncontrolled infection, other autoimmune disease, pregnancy or lactation. More than 8 ml fresh peripheral blood yielded the PBMCs. CDR3 length: 13 residues. Germline loops: CDR1 MNHEY, CDR2 SVGEGT. V was trimmed by 0 bases and J by 6 bases, leaving 8 bases between them. This record belongs to a study of T cells in Graves' hyperthyroidism and ophthalmopathy. Amplified regions were TCR beta CDR3 sequences from RNA transcripts. First-round RT-PCR of the TCR CDR3 relied on the HTBI primer set. MiXCR, applied by TCRdb to the multiplex PCR reads, yields one record per CDR3 protein. The sample contains about 610,000 distinct CDR3 sequences, approximately 14% of which appear only once.

V is TRBV6-2 or TRBV6-3 and J is TRBJ1-1; D ambiguous. The sequence was collected from a woman between 40 and 50 years old with Graves' ophthalmopathy. The source material was blood. The CDR3 region is CASSYSRSAEAFF. As DNA, the CDR3 is TGTGCCAGCAGTTACTCGCGGAGCGCTGAAGCTTTCTTT.